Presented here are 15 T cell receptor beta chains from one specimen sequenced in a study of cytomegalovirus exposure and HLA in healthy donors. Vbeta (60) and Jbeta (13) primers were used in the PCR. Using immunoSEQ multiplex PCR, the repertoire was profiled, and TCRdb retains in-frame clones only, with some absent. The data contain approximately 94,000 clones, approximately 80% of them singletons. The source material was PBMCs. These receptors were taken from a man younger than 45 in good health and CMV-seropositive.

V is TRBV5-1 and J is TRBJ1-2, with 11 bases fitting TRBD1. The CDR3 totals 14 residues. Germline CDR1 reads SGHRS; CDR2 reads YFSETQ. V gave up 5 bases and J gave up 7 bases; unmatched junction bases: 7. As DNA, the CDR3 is TGCGCCAGCAGTATCGGGACAGGGGGTGGTGGCTACACCTTC. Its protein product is CASSIGTGGGGYTF.

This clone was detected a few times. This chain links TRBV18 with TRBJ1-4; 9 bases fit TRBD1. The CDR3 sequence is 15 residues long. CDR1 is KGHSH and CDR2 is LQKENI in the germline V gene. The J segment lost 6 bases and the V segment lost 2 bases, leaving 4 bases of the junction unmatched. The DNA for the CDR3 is TGTGCCAGCTCACCATCGGGACAGGGACATGAAAAACTGTTTTTT. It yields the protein CASSPSGQGHEKLFF. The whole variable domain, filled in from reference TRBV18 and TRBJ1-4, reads NAGVMQNPRHLVRRRGQEARLRCSPMKGHSHVYWYRQLPEEGLKFMVYLQKENIIDESGMPKERFSAEFPKEGPSILRIQQVVRGDSAAYFCASSPSGQGHEKLFFGSGTQLSVL.

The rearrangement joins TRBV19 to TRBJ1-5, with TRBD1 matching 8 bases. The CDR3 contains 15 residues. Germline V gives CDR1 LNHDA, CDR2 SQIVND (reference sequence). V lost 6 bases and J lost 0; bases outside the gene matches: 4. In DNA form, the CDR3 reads TGTGCCAGTAGCTTGGACAGGGATAGCAATCAGCCCCAGCATTTT. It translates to CASSLDRDSNQPQHF. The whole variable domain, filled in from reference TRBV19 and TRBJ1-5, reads DGGITQSPKYLFRKEGQNVTLSCEQNLNHDAMYWYRQDPGQGLRLIYYSQIVNDFQKGDIAEGYSVSREKKESFPLTVTSAQKNPTAFYLCASSLDRDSNQPQHFGDGTRLSIL.

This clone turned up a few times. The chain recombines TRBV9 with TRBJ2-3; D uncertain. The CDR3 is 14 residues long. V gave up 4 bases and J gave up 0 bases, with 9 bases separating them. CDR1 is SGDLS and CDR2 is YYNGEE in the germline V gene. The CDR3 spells CASSISFSTDTQYF. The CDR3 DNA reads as TGTGCCAGCAGCATTAGCTTTAGCACAGATACGCAGTATTTT. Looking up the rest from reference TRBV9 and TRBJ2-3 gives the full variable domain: DSGVTQTPKHLITATGQRVTLRCSPRSGDLSVYWYQQSLDQGLQFLIQYYNGEERAKGNILERFSAQQFPDLHSELNLSSLELGDSALYFCASSISFSTDTQYFGPGTRLTVL.

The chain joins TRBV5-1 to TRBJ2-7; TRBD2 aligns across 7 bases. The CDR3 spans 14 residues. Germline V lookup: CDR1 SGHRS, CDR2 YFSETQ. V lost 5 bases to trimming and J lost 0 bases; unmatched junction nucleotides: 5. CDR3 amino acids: CASSREASSYEQYF. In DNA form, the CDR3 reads TGCGCCAGCAGTCGGGAGGCTAGCTCCTACGAGCAGTACTTC.

Here the CDR3 DNA reads TGTGCCAGCAGCTTGACAGGAAGGGGCTACACCTTC. Its protein product is CASSLTGRGYTF. The gene calls are TRBV5-4 and TRBJ1-2, with a tentative D call TRBD1 (5 bases). In germline, CDR1 is SGHNT, CDR2 YYREEE (reference sequence). Trimming shortened V by 1 base and J by 8 bases, and 9 bases separated the two germline ends. This CDR3 comprises 12 residues.

DNA for the CDR3: TGTGCCAGCAGCTTACGGGGAGTTAATAATTCACCCCTCCACTTT. It translates to CASSLRGVNNSPLHF. The chain recombines TRBV7-2 with TRBJ1-6; D remains unclear. The CDR3 is 15 residues long. The V gene's germline CDR1 is SGHTA and CDR2 FQGNSA. The germline V and J ends were trimmed by 2 bases and 5 bases, with 10 bases remaining between them.

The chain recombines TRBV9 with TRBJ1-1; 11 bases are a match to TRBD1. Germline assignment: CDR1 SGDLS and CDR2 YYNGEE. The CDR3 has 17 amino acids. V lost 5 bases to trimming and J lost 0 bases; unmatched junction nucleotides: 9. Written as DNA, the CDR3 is TGTGCCAGCAGTTACGGGACAGGGGGATCCATGAACACTGAAGCTTTCTTT. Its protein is CASSYGTGGSMNTEAFF.

CDR3 protein: CASKDRDRTEAFF. As DNA, the CDR3 is TGTGCCAGCAAAGATCGGGACAGAACTGAAGCTTTCTTT. The chain carries TRBV28 and TRBJ1-1; 7 bases are a match to TRBD1. The germline gives CDR1 MDHEN, CDR2 SYDVKM. With V trimmed by 7 bases and J by 5 bases, 7 bases remained unmatched. The CDR3 loop spans 13 amino acids. The full variable domain, completed using reference TRBV28 and TRBJ1-1, is DVKVTQSSRYLVKRTGEKVFLECVQDMDHENMFWYRQDPGLGLRLIYFSYDVKMKEKGDIPEGYSVSREKKERFSLILESASTNQTSMYLCASKDRDRTEAFFGQGTRLTVV.

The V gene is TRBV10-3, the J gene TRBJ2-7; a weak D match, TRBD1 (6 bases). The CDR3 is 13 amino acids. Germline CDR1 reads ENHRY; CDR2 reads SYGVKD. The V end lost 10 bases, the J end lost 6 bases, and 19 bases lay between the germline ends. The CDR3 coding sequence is TGTGCCACCGGACGGGACACGGACGGCGAGCAGTACTTC. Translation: CATGRDTDGEQYF.

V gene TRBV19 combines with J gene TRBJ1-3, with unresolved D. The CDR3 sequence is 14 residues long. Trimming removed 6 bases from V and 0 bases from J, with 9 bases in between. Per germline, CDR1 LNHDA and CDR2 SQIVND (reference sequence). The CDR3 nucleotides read TGTGCCAGTAGAACTCAACCCTCTGGAAACACCATATATTTT. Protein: CASRTQPSGNTIYF.

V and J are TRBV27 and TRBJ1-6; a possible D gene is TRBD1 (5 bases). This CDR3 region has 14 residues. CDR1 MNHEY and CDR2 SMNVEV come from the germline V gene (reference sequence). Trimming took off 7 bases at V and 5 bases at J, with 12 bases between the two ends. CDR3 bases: TGTGCCAGCACTTGGAAAGGGGATAATTCACCCCTCCACTTT. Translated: CASTWKGDNSPLHF.

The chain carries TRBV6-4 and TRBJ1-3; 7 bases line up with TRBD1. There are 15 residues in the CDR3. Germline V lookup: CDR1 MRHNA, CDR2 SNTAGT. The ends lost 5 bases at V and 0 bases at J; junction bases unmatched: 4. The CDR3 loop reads CASSPTGASGNTIYF. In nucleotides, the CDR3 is TGTGCCAGCAGTCCCACAGGGGCCTCTGGAAACACCATATATTTT.

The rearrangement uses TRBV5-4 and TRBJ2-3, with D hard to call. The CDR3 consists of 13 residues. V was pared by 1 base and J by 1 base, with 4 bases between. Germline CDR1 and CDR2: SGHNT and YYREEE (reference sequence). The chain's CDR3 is CASSLTGTDTQYF. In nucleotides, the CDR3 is TGTGCCAGCAGCTTGACGGGCACAGATACGCAGTATTTT.

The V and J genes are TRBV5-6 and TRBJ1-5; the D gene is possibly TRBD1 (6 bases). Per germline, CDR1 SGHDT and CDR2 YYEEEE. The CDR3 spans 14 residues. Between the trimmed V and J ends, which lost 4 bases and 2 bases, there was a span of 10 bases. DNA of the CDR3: TGTGCCAGCAGCCAGAGACAGGGCAATCAGCCCCAGCATTTT. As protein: CASSQRQGNQPQHF.